One and the same sample provided the 7 T cell receptor beta chains below, sequenced in a study of early T cells in non-severe SARS-CoV-2 infection. TCRdb reanalysed the 5' RACE reads using MiXCR and keeps one entry per CDR3 protein. The table lists about 75,000 distinct CDR3 sequences, about 11% of them singletons. This specimen was whole blood, taken at baseline. The origin of the receptors is an adult who was a healthcare worker with PCR-confirmed SARS-CoV-2 infection or an uninfected control (not recorded which).

Ten or more counts support this clonotype. The rearrangement links TRBV12-3 or TRBV12-4 to TRBJ1-1; TRBD1 matches at 9 bases. Losses at the gene ends were 11 bases for V and 4 bases for J; bases not matched to a gene: 8. The CDR3 totals 13 residues. The CDR3 reads CACSWDRATEAFF. The CDR3 region has the DNA TGTGCCTGTTCGTGGGACAGGGCCACTGAAGCTTTCTTT.

The genes are TRBV6-5 and TRBJ1-6; D call uncertain. CDR1 and CDR2 from the germline V gene are MNHEY and SVGAGI. The CDR3 consists of 11 residues. With 10 bases removed from V and 6 bases from J, the gap between germline ends came to 7 bases. CDR3: CATGVNSPLHF. DNA of the CDR3: TGTGCCACGGGAGTTAATTCACCCCTCCACTTT.

This clonotype came up many times. CDR3 residues: CASSLARAPGTGELFF. As DNA, the CDR3 is TGTGCCAGCAGCTTAGCGAGGGCCCCCGGCACCGGGGAGCTGTTTTTT. The chain uses TRBV7-6 and TRBJ2-2; D is perhaps TRBD2 (5 bases). V was trimmed by 0 bases and J by 4 bases, leaving 12 bases between them. Germline V gene lookup returns CDR1 SGHVS and CDR2 FNYEAQ. CDR3 length: 16 amino acids.

The J gene is TRBJ2-2, the V gene TRBV29-1; D uncertain. This CDR3 is built from 13 residues. The germline gives CDR1 SQVTM, CDR2 ANQGSEA. V lost 3 bases to trimming and J lost 7 bases, with 12 bases between them. The CDR3 loop is CSVEVEAVGELFF. CDR3 coding DNA: TGCAGCGTTGAGGTCGAGGCGGTCGGGGAGCTGTTTTTT.

A few counts support this clonotype. The genes are TRBV4-1 and TRBJ2-1; 8 bases are shared with TRBD2. The CDR3 runs 17 residues. After removal of 4 bases from V and 7 bases from J, the junction contained 15 bases not matched to a gene. Germline V CDR1 and CDR2: MGHRA, YSYEKL. As DNA, the CDR3 is TGCGCCAGCAGCCCCGCCACAGCGGGAGAGGTTCTAAATGAGCAGTTCTTC. Translation: CASSPATAGEVLNEQFF.

DNA of the CDR3: TGCGCCAGCAGCCAAGCTCCTTCGGACAGGGTAGGAGAGCAGTTCTTC. Translating gives CASSQAPSDRVGEQFF. The V call is TRBV4-3, the J call TRBJ2-1; 8 bases match TRBD1. After removal of 1 base from V and 10 bases from J, the junction contained 12 bases not matched to a gene. In germline, CDR1 is LGHNA, CDR2 YSLEER. CDR3 size: 16 residues.

This clonotype has ten or more counts. The junction departs from germline at one end; a sequencing error may be responsible. The V call is TRBV29-1, the J call TRBJ1-2; D not resolved. CDR1 is SQVTM, CDR2 ANQGSEA, per germline. The CDR3 extends over 12 amino acids. The CDR3 DNA reads as TGCAGCGTCGAAGTAGGCCTGGGAGGCTACACCTTC. Translated: CSVEVGLGGYTF. Full variable domain (remainder filled in from reference TRBV29-1 and TRBJ1-2): SAVISQKPSRDICQRGTSLTIQCQVDSQVTMMFWYRQQPGQSLTLIATANQGSEATYESGFVIDKFPISRPNLTFSTLTVSNMSPEDSSIYLCSVEVGLGGYTFGSGTRLTVV.